The 7 T cell receptor beta chains below were found in one sample sequenced in a study of patients and donors after allogeneic stem cell transplantation. TCRdb analysed the RT-PCR reads with MiXCR anew, one entry per CDR3 protein. The data contain about 150,000 distinct CDR3 sequences, about 40% of them seen just once; the ten biggest clones take up 50%. Sequencing was done on a sample of blood, either unsorted or a sorted T cell fraction (not recorded which). The receptors were sampled from a human donor who was either an allogeneic HSCT recipient or a stem cell or donor lymphocyte infusion donor (not recorded which). It is not recorded whose cells these are; they may come from a transplant donor.

The rearrangement uses TRBV5-1 and TRBJ1-1; D is undetermined. The V end lost 1 base, the J end lost 1 base, and 11 bases lay between the germline ends. This CDR3 is built from 15 residues. Looked up from germline, CDR1 is SGHRS and CDR2 is YFSETQ. Written as DNA, the CDR3 is TGCGCCAGCAGCTTGTTACGGACTTCGAACACTGAAGCTTTCTTT. Encoded protein: CASSLLRTSNTEAFF.

This clonotype was seen more than once but under ten times. This chain connects TRBV6-5 to TRBJ2-5; D is ambiguous. The CDR3 runs to 16 residues. V was pared by 4 bases and J by 5 bases, with 20 bases between. The germline V gene encodes CDR1 MNHEY and CDR2 SVGAGI. The chain's CDR3 is CASSSYSGEVTETQYF. CDR3 coding DNA: TGTGCCAGCAGTTCCTATTCTGGTGAGGTTACGGAGACCCAGTACTTC.

This clonotype has just a few counts. V is TRBV20-1 and J is TRBJ2-1; D assignment may be TRBD1 or TRBD2 (5 bases each). CDR1 is DFQATT, CDR2 SNEGSKA, per germline (reference sequence). This CDR3 region has 12 residues. Trimming removed 0 bases at V and 7 bases at J, with 7 bases between. The CDR3 sequence: CSARDGGNEQFF. The DNA of the CDR3 is TGCAGTGCTAGAGATGGGGGAAATGAGCAGTTCTTC.

The chain recombines TRBV28 with TRBJ1-3; the D is unclear. V lost 6 bases and J 0 bases, leaving 15 bases between the germline ends. There are 16 residues in the CDR3. Germline V gene sequence: CDR1 MDHEN, CDR2 SYDVKM. The CDR3 nucleotides are TGTGCCAGCAGCCAGAACCCCCGCCGCTCTGGAAACACCATATATTTT. It yields the protein CASSQNPRRSGNTIYF.

The chain combines TRBV12-3 or TRBV12-4 with TRBJ1-4, with 7 bases lining up with TRBD1. With V trimmed by 6 bases and J by 6 bases, 7 bases remained unmatched. This CDR3 contains 14 residues. The CDR3 nucleotides read TGTGCCAGCAGCGATACAGGGGCGGATGAAAAACTGTTTTTT. This codes for CASSDTGADEKLFF.

This clonotype was seen a handful of times. The chain links TRBV28 to TRBJ2-4; D not resolved. The CDR3 consists of 10 residues. V shed 6 bases and J shed 7 bases, with 4 bases lying between them. Germline lookup yields CDR1 MDHEN and CDR2 SYDVKM. CDR3 amino acids: CASRGNIQYF. Written as DNA, the CDR3 is TGTGCCAGCAGGGGGAACATTCAGTACTTC.

This rearrangement joins TRBV12-3 or TRBV12-4 to TRBJ1-2; the D is unclear. Trimming took 8 bases from V and 7 from J, leaving 20 bases between them. The CDR3 loop spans 14 amino acids. CDR3 DNA sequence: TGTGCCAGCCTTCCTATGGGAGCAGTCGTTGGCTACACCTTC. This translates into CASLPMGAVVGYTF.